This T cell receptor (beta chain) appears in the sequencing data of a study of T cells after yellow fever vaccination. Overall study results and limits: The CD4 compartment and the CD8 compartment contained a small share of clonotypes in common. The booster response re-showed most primary clones: around 96% CD4, 88% CD8. Abundant clonotypes from the bulk population could have been carried over as contaminants into FACS-sorted repertoires.

This clonotype came up many times. Its target is unknown. Generation of TCR cDNA used 5'RACE template switching (which added a universal primer site and UMIs). TCRdb reprocessed the 5' RACE reads with MiXCR, giving one entry per CDR3 protein. Here the sample spans tens of thousands of distinct CDR3 sequences, about 7% being singletons. This sample comprised CD8+ T cells sorted from PBMCs, obtained 15 days after the yellow fever booster vaccination. The receptor comes from a man aged 25 to 40 who received the YFV17D yellow fever vaccine.

The CDR3 here is CASSHPPGTMAEAFF. Written as DNA, the CDR3 is TGTGCCAGCAGCCATCCTCCCGGGACAATGGCTGAAGCTTTCTTT. This chain links TRBV4-2 with TRBJ1-1; D is possibly TRBD1 (6 bases). This CDR3 is 15 amino acids long. The V and J ends lost 3 bases and 6 bases respectively, with 17 bases between them. CDR1 is LGHNA, CDR2 YNFKEQ, per germline.